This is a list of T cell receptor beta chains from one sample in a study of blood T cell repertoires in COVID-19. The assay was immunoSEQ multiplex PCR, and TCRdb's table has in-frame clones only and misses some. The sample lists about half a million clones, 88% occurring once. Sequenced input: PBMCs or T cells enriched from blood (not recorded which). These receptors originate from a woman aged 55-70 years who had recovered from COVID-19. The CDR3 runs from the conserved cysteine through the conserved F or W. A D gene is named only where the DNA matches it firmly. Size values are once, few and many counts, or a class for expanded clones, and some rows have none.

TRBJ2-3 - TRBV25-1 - CASSGAGSDTQYF TGTGCCAGCAGTGGGGCGGGGTCGGATACGCAGTATTTT
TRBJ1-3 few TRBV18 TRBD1 CASSPSGQGARNTIYF TGTGCCAGCTCACCATCGGGACAGGGCGCTAGAAACACCATATATTTT
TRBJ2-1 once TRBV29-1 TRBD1 CSVGRGTGVNEQFF TGCAGCGTTGGCCGGGGGACAGGGGTCAATGAGCAGTTCTTC
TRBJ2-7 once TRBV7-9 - CASSRAGVPYEQYF TGTGCCAGCAGCCGCGCAGGGGTACCCTACGAGCAGTACTTC
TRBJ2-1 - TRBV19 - CASTNSRRWNEQFF TGTGCCAGTACTAACAGTCGCCGTTGGAATGAGCAGTTCTTC
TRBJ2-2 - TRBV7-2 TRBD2 CASSLTGGDTGELFF TGTGCCAGCAGCTTAACGGGGGGGGACACCGGGGAGCTGTTTTTT
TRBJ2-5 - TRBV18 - CASSPLQGFETQYF TGTGCCAGCTCACCCCTACAGGGTTTTGAGACCCAGTACTTC
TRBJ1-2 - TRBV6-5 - CASSIDTGLVYGYTF TGTGCCAGCAGTATCGACACAGGGTTGGTATATGGCTACACCTTC
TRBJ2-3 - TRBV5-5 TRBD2 CASSLPALASGSTDTQYF TGTGCCAGCAGCTTGCCCGCCTTGGCTAGCGGCAGCACAGATACGCAGTATTTT
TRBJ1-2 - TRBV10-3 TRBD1 CATRILLQGGYYGYTF TGTGCCACCCGAATTTTACTACAGGGGGGATACTATGGCTACACCTTC
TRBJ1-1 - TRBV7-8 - CASSLAREAFF TGTGCCAGCAGCTTAGCCAGAGAAGCTTTCTTT
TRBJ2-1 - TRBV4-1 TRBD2 CASSQIAGDEQFF TGCGCCAGCAGCCAAATAGCGGGGGATGAGCAGTTCTTC
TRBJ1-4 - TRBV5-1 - CASSLGQFATNEKLFF TGCGCCAGCAGCTTGGGACAGTTTGCAACTAATGAAAAACTGTTTTTT
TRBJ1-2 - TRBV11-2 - CASSFGLVEDYGYTF TGTGCCAGCAGCTTTGGACTGGTTGAGGACTATGGCTACACCTTC
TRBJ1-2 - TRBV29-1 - CSAERGPYGYTF TGCAGCGCCGAGCGGGGTCCCTATGGCTACACCTTC
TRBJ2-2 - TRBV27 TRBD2 CASSPGTSGTGELFF TGTGCCAGCAGTCCAGGGACTAGCGGTACCGGGGAGCTGTTTTTT
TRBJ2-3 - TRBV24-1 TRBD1 CATSDSGTARTDTQYF TGTGCCACCAGTGATTCAGGGACAGCCCGCACAGATACGCAGTATTTT
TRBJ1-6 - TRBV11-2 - CASSVTSSNSPLHF TGTGCCAGCAGCGTAACCTCGAGTAATTCACCCCTCCACTTT
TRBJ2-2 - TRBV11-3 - CASSLSPGELFF TGTGCCAGCAGCTTATCTCCCGGGGAGCTGTTTTTT
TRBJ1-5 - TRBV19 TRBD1 CASGGQGGGNQPQHF TGTGCCAGTGGGGGACAGGGGGGCGGCAATCAGCCCCAGCATTTT
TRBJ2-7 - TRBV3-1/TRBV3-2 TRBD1 CASSQDGGQTGWYF TGTGCCAGCAGCCAAGATGGGGGACAGACCGGGTGGTACTTC
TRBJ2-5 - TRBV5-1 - CASSLVGGRETQYF TGCGCCAGCAGCTTGGTGGGGGGTAGAGAGACCCAGTACTTC
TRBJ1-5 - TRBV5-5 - CASSFLGGLSNQPQHF TGTGCCAGCAGCTTTCTCGGGGGTCTAAGCAATCAGCCCCAGCATTTT
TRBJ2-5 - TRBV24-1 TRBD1 CATSDSPWRDRGETQYF TGTGCCACCAGTGATTCTCCCTGGAGGGACAGGGGAGAGACCCAGTACTTC
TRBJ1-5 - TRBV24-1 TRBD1 CATSETGTGNQPQHF TGTGCCACCAGTGAGACCGGGACAGGCAATCAGCCCCAGCATTTT
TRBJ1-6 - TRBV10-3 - CAISEGAQGYNSPLHF TGTGCCATCAGTGAGGGGGCACAGGGTTATAATTCACCCCTCCACTTT
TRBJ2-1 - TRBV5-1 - CASSTTGPGNEQFF TGCGCCAGCAGCACAACAGGTCCGGGCAATGAGCAGTTCTTC
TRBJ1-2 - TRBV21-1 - CASSKGDSDRGYTF TGTGCCAGCAGCAAAGGGGACAGCGACAGGGGCTACACCTTC